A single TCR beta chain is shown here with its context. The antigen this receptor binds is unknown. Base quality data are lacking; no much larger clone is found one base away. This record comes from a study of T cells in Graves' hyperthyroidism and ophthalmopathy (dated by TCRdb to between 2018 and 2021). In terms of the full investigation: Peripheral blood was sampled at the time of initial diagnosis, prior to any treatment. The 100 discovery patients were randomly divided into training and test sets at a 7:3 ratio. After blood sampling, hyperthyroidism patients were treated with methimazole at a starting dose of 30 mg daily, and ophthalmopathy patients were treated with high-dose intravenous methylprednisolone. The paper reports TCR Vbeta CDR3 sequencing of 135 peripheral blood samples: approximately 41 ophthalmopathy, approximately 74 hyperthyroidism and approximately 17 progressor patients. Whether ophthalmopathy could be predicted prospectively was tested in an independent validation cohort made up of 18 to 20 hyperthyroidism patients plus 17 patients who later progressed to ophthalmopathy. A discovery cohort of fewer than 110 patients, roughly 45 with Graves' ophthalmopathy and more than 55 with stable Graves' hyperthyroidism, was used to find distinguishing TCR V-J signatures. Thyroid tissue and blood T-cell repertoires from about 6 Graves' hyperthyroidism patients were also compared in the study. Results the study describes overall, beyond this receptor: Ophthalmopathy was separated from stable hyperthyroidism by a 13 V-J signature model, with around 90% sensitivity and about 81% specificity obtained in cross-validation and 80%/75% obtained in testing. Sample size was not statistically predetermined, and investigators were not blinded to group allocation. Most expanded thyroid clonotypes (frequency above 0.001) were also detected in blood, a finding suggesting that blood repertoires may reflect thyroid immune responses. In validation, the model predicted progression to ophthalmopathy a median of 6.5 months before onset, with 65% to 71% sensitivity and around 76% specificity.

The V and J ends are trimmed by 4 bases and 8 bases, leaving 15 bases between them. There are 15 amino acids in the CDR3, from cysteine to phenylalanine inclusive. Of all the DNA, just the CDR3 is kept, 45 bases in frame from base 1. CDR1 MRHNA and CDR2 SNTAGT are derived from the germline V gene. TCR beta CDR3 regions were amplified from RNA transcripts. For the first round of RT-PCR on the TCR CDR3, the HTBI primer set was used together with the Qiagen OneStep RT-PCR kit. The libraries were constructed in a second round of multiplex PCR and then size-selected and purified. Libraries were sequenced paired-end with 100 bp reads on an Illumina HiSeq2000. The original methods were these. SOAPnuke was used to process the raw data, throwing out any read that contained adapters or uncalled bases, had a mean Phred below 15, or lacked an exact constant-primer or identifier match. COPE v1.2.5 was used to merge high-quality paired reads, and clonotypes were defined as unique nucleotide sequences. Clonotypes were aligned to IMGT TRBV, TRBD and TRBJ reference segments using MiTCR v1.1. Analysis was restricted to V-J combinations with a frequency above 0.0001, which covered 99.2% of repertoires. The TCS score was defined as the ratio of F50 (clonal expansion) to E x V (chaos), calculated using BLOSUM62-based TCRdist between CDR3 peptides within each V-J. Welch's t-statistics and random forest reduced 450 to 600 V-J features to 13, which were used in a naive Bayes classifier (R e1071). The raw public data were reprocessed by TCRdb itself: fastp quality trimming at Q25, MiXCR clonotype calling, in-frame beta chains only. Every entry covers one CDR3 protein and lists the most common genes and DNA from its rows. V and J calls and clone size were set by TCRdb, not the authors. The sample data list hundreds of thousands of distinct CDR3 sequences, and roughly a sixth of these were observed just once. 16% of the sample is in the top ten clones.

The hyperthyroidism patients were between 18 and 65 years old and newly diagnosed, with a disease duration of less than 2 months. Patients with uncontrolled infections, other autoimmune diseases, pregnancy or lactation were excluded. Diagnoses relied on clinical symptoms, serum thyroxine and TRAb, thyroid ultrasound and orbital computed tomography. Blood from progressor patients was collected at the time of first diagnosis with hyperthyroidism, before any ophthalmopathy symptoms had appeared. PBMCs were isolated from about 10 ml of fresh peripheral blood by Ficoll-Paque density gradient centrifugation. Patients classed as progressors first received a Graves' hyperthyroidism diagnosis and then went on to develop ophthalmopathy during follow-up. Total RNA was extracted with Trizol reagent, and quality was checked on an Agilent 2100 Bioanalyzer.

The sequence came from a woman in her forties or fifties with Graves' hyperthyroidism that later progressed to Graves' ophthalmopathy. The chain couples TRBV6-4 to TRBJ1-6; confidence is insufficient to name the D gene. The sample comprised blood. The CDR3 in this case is CASSVIFGGDSPLHF. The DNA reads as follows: TGTGCCAGCAGTGTGATATTCGGTGGTGATTCACCCCTCCACTTT.